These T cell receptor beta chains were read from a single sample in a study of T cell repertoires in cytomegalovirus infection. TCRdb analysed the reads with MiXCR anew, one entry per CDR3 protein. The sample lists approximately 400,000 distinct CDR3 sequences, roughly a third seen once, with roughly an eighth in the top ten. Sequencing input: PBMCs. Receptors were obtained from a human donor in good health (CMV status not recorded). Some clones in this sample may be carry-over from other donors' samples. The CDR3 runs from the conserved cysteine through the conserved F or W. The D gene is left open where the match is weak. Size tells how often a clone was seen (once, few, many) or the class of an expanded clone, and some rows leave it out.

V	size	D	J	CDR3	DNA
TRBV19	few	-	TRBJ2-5	CASSIYPDLQTQYF	TGTGCCAGTAGTATATATCCGGACCTCCAGACCCAGTACTTC
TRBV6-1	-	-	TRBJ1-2	CASSEVGGPNYGYTF	TGTGCCAGCAGTGAAGTGGGCGGACCGAACTATGGCTACACCTTC
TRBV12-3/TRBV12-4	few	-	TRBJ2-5	CASSPSLSETQYF	TGTGCCAGCAGTCCTTCCCTGTCAGAGACCCAGTACTTC
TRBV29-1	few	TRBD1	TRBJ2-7	CSAEEGTGDNEQYF	TGCAGCGCAGAAGAAGGGACAGGGGACAACGAGCAGTACTTC
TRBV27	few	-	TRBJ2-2	CASSLERHSTNTGELFF	TGTGCCAGCAGTCTTGAGAGACACTCCACGAACACCGGGGAGCTGTTTTTT
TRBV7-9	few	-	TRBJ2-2	CARDSPNTGELFF	TGTGCCAGGGACAGTCCGAACACCGGGGAGCTGTTTTTT
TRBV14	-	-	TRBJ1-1	CASSQVGYETEAFF	TGTGCCAGCAGCCAAGTGGGGTACGAGACTGAAGCTTTCTTT
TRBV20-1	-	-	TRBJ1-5	CSALRVLLPNQPQHF	TGCAGTGCCCTCAGGGTCCTACTCCCCAATCAGCCCCAGCATTTT
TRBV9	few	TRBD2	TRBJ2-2	CASSVQARGGDTGELFF	TGTGCCAGCAGCGTTCAGGCGCGGGGGGGGGACACCGGGGAGCTGTTTTTT
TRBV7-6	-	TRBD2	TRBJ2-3	CASSLLGGLAGTDTQYF	TGTGCCAGCAGCTTATTAGGGGGACTAGCAGGCACAGATACGCAGTATTTT
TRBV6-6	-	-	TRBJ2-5	CASSTGGTQYF	TGTGCCAGCAGCACCGGCGGGACCCAGTACTTC
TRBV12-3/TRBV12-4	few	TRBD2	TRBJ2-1	CASSFSGGNNEQFF	TGTGCCAGCAGTTTTAGCGGGGGAAACAATGAGCAGTTCTTC
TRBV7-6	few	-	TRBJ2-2	CASSSMWAGELFF	TGTGCCAGCAGCTCAATGTGGGCCGGGGAGCTGTTTTTT
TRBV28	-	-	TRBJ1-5	CASSGARGNNQPQHF	TGTGCCAGCAGTGGGGCTAGGGGAAACAATCAGCCCCAGCATTTT
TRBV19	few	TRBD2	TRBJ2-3	CASTGSSGGTDTQYF	TGTGCCAGTACGGGTTCTAGCGGGGGCACAGATACGCAGTATTTT
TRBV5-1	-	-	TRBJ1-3	CASSLSAGPGNTIYF	TGCGCCAGCAGCTTGTCAGCAGGGCCTGGAAACACCATATATTTT